Shown below are 12 T cell receptor beta chains from a single sample sequenced in a study of T cell responses to AZD1222 COVID-19 vaccine. Here immunoSEQ multiplex PCR was the method, and the copy in TCRdb shows in-frame clones only, minus some. The sample includes about 140,000 clones, 85% to 95% of them seen just once. The input for sequencing was peripheral blood, taken 28 days after the second AZD1222 dose. The source is an adult who received the AZD1222 COVID-19 vaccine.

Written as DNA, the CDR3 is TGTGCCAGCAGCCTCGGACTAGCGGTCACCGGGGAGCTGTTTTTT. Amino acid sequence: CASSLGLAVTGELFF. The J gene is TRBJ2-2, the V gene TRBV5-6; 10 nucleotides agree with TRBD2. CDR3 length: 15 amino acids. Trimming at V came to 4 bases and at J to 4 bases, leaving 4 bases not matched to a gene. Germline V lookup: CDR1 SGHDT, CDR2 YYEEEE.

The DNA for the CDR3 is TGTGCCAGCAGTCAACTTTACGAGCAGTACTTC. Protein sequence: CASSQLYEQYF. The V and J genes are TRBV28 and TRBJ2-7, with D hard to call. The CDR3 spans 11 residues. In germline, CDR1 is MDHEN, CDR2 SYDVKM. The V and J ends lost 5 bases and 4 bases respectively, with 6 bases between them.

V and J are TRBV15 and TRBJ1-5; D is perhaps TRBD1 (5 bases). V dropped 0 bases and J dropped 0 bases, with 12 bases sitting between them. The CDR3 is 17 residues long. Germline loops: CDR1 LNHNV, CDR2 YYDKDF (reference sequence). The CDR3 loop is CATSRDRGTLSNQPQHF. The CDR3 nucleotides are TGTGCCACCAGCAGAGATCGGGGGACTCTTAGCAATCAGCCCCAGCATTTT. Full variable domain (missing parts from reference TRBV15 and TRBJ1-5): DAMVIQNPRYQVTQFGKPVTLSCSQTLNHNVMYWYQQKSSQAPKLLFHYYDKDFNNEADTPDNFQSRRPNTSFCFLDIRSPGLGDTAMYLCATSRDRGTLSNQPQHFGDGTRLSIL.

The chain uses TRBV19 and TRBJ1-1; D is undetermined. The V end was cut by 6 bases, the J end by 1 base, with 15 bases between. Germline values: CDR1 LNHDA, CDR2 SQIVND (reference sequence). This CDR3 contains 15 residues. The CDR3 spells CASSLRTSGNTEAFF. The CDR3 DNA sequence: TGTGCCAGTAGCCTCCGAACTTCAGGGAACACTGAAGCTTTCTTT. Full variable domain (remainder filled in from reference TRBV19 and TRBJ1-1): DGGITQSPKYLFRKEGQNVTLSCEQNLNHDAMYWYRQDPGQGLRLIYYSQIVNDFQKGDIAEGYSVSREKKESFPLTVTSAQKNPTAFYLCASSLRTSGNTEAFFGQGTRLTVV.

The rearrangement joins TRBV2 to TRBJ2-1, with 7 positions matching TRBD1. The CDR3 length is 14 residues. The V segment lost 8 bases and the J segment 8 bases; nucleotides outside the gene matches: 12. Germline CDR1 is SNHLY and CDR2 is FYNNEI. As DNA, the CDR3 is TGTGCCAGCCGAGCCGGGACAGAGGAACATGAGCAGTTCTTC. Amino acids: CASRAGTEEHEQFF.

This chain joins TRBV5-5 and TRBJ1-2; no definite D call. Germline loops: CDR1 SGHKS, CDR2 YYEKEE (reference sequence). The V gene lost 2 bases and the J gene lost 0 bases, with 8 bases spanning the gap. This CDR3 comprises 14 residues. The CDR3 sequence: CASSFNSPNYGYTF. The CDR3 nucleotides read TGTGCCAGCAGCTTTAACAGCCCTAACTATGGCTACACCTTC.

J is TRBJ2-7 and V is TRBV4-2; 9 bases line up with TRBD2. The CDR3 length is 17 residues. The trim removed 1 base at V and 7 bases at J, leaving 14 bases unmatched. CDR1 LGHNA and CDR2 YNFKEQ come from the germline V gene. The CDR3 DNA reads TGTGCCAGCAGCCAAGGGCTAGCGGGAAGGCCAGGTTGGGAGCAGTACTTC. This gives the protein CASSQGLAGRPGWEQYF.

This clone was detected once. This chain joins TRBV5-4 and TRBJ1-6, with D possibly TRBD1 on 5 matching bases. Looked up from germline, CDR1 is SGHNT and CDR2 is YYREEE (reference sequence). V lost 5 bases and J lost 6, with 18 bases in between. The CDR3 is made up of 16 amino acids. The CDR3 protein is CASRHQGGSSNSPLHF. The CDR3 DNA is TGTGCCAGCAGACATCAGGGTGGTAGTAGTAATTCACCCCTCCACTTT.

The rearrangement links TRBV20-1 to TRBJ2-1, with no clear D. Between the trimmed V and J ends, which lost 2 bases and 5 bases, there was a span of 4 bases. CDR1 DFQATT and CDR2 SNEGSKA come from the germline V gene (reference sequence). This CDR3 is built from 11 residues. The CDR3 DNA is TGCAGTGCTAGACTAAACAATGAGCAGTTCTTC. Its translation: CSARLNNEQFF.

The CDR3 DNA reads TGTGCCAGCATCACCCGGGAGTCTGGGGCCAACGTCCTGACTTTC. This translates into CASITRESGANVLTF. The gene calls are TRBV7-9 and TRBJ2-6; perhaps TRBD2 as D (6 bases). V was pared by 7 bases and J by 1 base, with 11 bases between. Germline V gene lookup returns CDR1 SEHNR and CDR2 FQNEAQ (reference sequence). This CDR3 region has 15 residues.

This rearrangement joins TRBV28 to TRBJ2-2, with 12 positions matching TRBD1. The CDR3 extends over 18 amino acids. V shed 5 bases, J shed 2 bases, and the junction held 9 bases outside the gene matches. Germline values: CDR1 MDHEN, CDR2 SYDVKM. The DNA of the CDR3 is TGTGCCAGCAGTGACCGCGGGACAGGGGGCGGAAACACCGGGGAGCTGTTTTTT. This gives the protein CASSDRGTGGGNTGELFF.

The chain links TRBV6-6 to TRBJ2-7, with D perhaps being TRBD1 or TRBD2 (5 bases each). Germline V gene data show CDR1 as MNHNY and CDR2 as SVGAGI (reference sequence). Trimming cost V 2 bases and J 2 bases, with 10 bases left between them. The CDR3 runs 14 residues. In DNA, the CDR3 is TGTGCCAGCAGTTACCCGGGGCCAGCCTACGAGCAGTACTTC. Its translation: CASSYPGPAYEQYF.